This T cell receptor (beta chain) was recovered during a study of blood T cell repertoires in COVID-19. Study-level information: Whether acute or convalescent, the COVID-19 samples came from the United States, Italy and Spain.

Looked up from germline, CDR1 is SGHTA and CDR2 is FQGNSA. Trimming took 1 base from V and 3 from J; bases not matched to a gene: 2. This CDR3 has 15 residues. Using immunoSEQ multiplex PCR, the repertoire was profiled, and TCRdb retains in-frame clones only, with some absent. The data hold 200,000 to 250,000 clones, with roughly 80% observed a single time. Sequenced material: peripheral blood. This sequence originates from a woman aged 55-70 years with active or convalescent COVID-19. This chain connects TRBV7-2 to TRBJ1-2; 10 bases agree with TRBD1. The CDR3 nucleotides are TGTGCCAGCAGCTTAGTTGGGACAGGGGACTATGGCTACACCTTC. Translation: CASSLVGTGDYGYTF. The whole variable domain, filled in from reference TRBV7-2 and TRBJ1-2, reads GAGVSQSPSNKVTEKGKDVELRCDPISGHTALYWYRQSLGQGLEFLIYFQGNSAPDKSGLPSDRFSAERTGGSVSTLTIQRTQQEDSAVYLCASSLVGTGDYGYTFGSGTRLTVV.